What follows are 5 T cell receptor beta chains derived from one specimen sequenced in a study of regulatory T cells in long-lasting Graves disease (dated by TCRdb to the early 2020s). The sample's time point label, decoded: persistent/refractory GD, antithyroid drugs over 5 years with positive TRAb. For both TCR sequencing and RNA sequencing, RNA was extracted from PBMCs using TRIzol. The receptor library was made with multiplex PCR. TCRdb records Illumina HiSeq 4000 as the sequencer. iRepertoire HTBI primers and Arm-PCR amplification of CDR3 regions were used to construct TCR beta libraries. TCRdb reprocessed the public reads (quality trimming at Q25 with fastp, clone calling with MiXCR) and kept in-frame beta chains. For every CDR3 protein sequence, its rows merge into one entry that carries the most common genes and DNA. The sample includes some 370,000 distinct CDR3 sequences, with around 20% observed a single time. Around 21% of the sample lies in the top ten.

The material was peripheral blood mononuclear cells (PBMCs), obtained when the disease was refractory, from a patient treated with antithyroid drugs. Every receptor here comes from a female donor with Graves disease.

There are many counts of this clonotype. V and J are TRBV7-3 and TRBJ2-5; either TRBD1 or TRBD2 may fit D (5 bases each). This CDR3 region has 15 residues. Germline-derived CDR1 and CDR2 are SGHTA and FQGTGA. V lost 2 bases and J 5 bases, leaving 15 bases between the germline ends. CDR3 loop: CASSLGLQGAETQYF. The CDR3 region has the DNA TGTGCCAGCAGCTTAGGACTCCAAGGGGCCGAGACCCAGTACTTC.

Comments on this clonotype: An end of the junction does not agree with germline; a read error may underlie this. The J gene is TRBJ2-5, the V gene TRBV5-6; no clear D. The CDR3 contains 14 residues. Germline V gives CDR1 SGHDT, CDR2 YYEEEE. The DNA for the CDR3 is TGTGCCAGCGGCTTGGATACAGCCCAAGAGACCCAGTACTTC. This translates into CASGLDTAQETQYF. The full variable domain, completed using reference TRBV5-6 and TRBJ2-5, is DAGVTQSPTHLIKTRGQQVTLRCSPKSGHDTVSWYQQALGQGPQFIFQYYEEEERQRGNFPDRFSGHQFPNYSSELNVNALLLGDSALYLCASGLDTAQETQYFGPGTRLLVL.

The chain is built from TRBV6-2 or TRBV6-3 and TRBJ1-1, with D unresolved. V was pared by 8 bases and J by 1 base, with 5 bases between. CDR3 length: 11 amino acids. CDR1 is MNHEY and CDR2 is SVGEGT in the germline V gene. The chain's CDR3 is CASQQNTEAFF. The CDR3, as DNA: TGTGCCAGCCAGCAGAACACTGAAGCTTTCTTT.

Ten or more counts support this clonotype. The V call is TRBV10-3, the J call TRBJ2-7; 11 nucleotides align to TRBD2. The CDR3 is made up of 14 amino acids. The V segment lost 6 bases and the J segment 6 bases; nucleotides outside the gene matches: 7. Germline V gene data show CDR1 as ENHRY and CDR2 as SYGVKD. This CDR3 reads CAISLLAGEGEQYF. CDR3 sequence (DNA): TGTGCCATCAGCTTACTAGCGGGAGAGGGCGAGCAGTACTTC.

This clonotype was detected a few times. The CDR3 sequence: CASSGTSTNEKLFF. The CDR3 coding sequence is TGTGCCAGCAGTGGGACTTCAACTAATGAAAAACTGTTTTTT. The genes are TRBV6-1 and TRBJ1-4; no definite D call. CDR1 and CDR2 (germline): MNHNS, SASEGT. The CDR3 totals 14 residues. The V gene lost 4 bases and the J gene lost 0 bases, with 6 bases spanning the gap.